Listed below are T cell receptor beta chains from one sample, sequenced in a study of T cell repertoires and HLA-DP antigens. Profiled with immunoSEQ multiplex PCR; TCRdb holds only in-frame clones, not every one. The sample holds about 73,000 clones, around three quarters seen once. What these receptors recognize is not known. Sample: CD4+ T cells from PBMCs. These receptors were obtained from a man in his sixties in good health and CMV-seronegative. Each CDR3 is given with its conserved first and last residue. Each record gives: clone size, D gene, V gene, J gene, CDR3 DNA, CDR3 protein. A D gene is named only where the DNA matches it firmly. Not all rows give a size; the values are once, few, many and, for expanded clones, a class.

clone size: NA; D gene: NA; V gene: TRBV7-6; J gene: TRBJ2-5; CDR3 DNA: TGTGCCAGCAGCTCGCACCAAGAGACCCAGTACTTC; CDR3 protein: CASSSHQETQYF
clone size: once; D gene: NA; V gene: TRBV7-7; J gene: TRBJ1-1; CDR3 DNA: TGTGCCAGCAGCTTAGGAAGCGGCACTGAAGCTTTCTTT; CDR3 protein: CASSLGSGTEAFF
clone size: NA; D gene: NA; V gene: TRBV19; J gene: TRBJ2-2; CDR3 DNA: TGTGCCAGTAGTACGATGACGAAGGGGTCCGGGGAGCTGTTTTTT; CDR3 protein: CASSTMTKGSGELFF
clone size: once; D gene: TRBD2; V gene: TRBV4-3; J gene: TRBJ2-7; CDR3 DNA: TGCGCCAGCAGCCAAGGGGGGGGAGATCTGGGCGAGCAGTACTTC; CDR3 protein: CASSQGGGDLGEQYF
clone size: NA; D gene: NA; V gene: TRBV13; J gene: TRBJ1-2; CDR3 DNA: TGTGCCAGCAGCCACCGGGACGCCTCTGGCTACACCTTC; CDR3 protein: CASSHRDASGYTF
clone size: NA; D gene: TRBD1; V gene: TRBV29-1; J gene: TRBJ1-4; CDR3 DNA: TGCAGCGTCCAGACAGGGAAGGGGAATGAAAAACTGTTTTTT; CDR3 protein: CSVQTGKGNEKLFF
clone size: once; D gene: NA; V gene: TRBV9; J gene: TRBJ1-5; CDR3 DNA: TGTGCCAGCAGCGTCGGCTCTACCCCTAGGGAGCCCCAGCATTTT; CDR3 protein: CASSVGSTPREPQHF
clone size: NA; D gene: NA; V gene: TRBV14; J gene: TRBJ2-5; CDR3 DNA: TGTGCCAGCAGCACCCAGGGCACACAAGAGACCCAGTACTTC; CDR3 protein: CASSTQGTQETQYF
clone size: NA; D gene: TRBD1; V gene: TRBV7-8; J gene: TRBJ2-7; CDR3 DNA: TGTGCCAGCAGCAAGGACAGGGTTCCTCATCGGGGGTTGTACGAGCAGTACTTC; CDR3 protein: CASSKDRVPHRGLYEQYF
clone size: NA; D gene: NA; V gene: TRBV7-2; J gene: TRBJ1-2; CDR3 DNA: TGTGCCAGCAGCCTGGACCCTAGGGGCAATAACTATGGCTACACCTTC; CDR3 protein: CASSLDPRGNNYGYTF
clone size: NA; D gene: NA; V gene: TRBV11-2; J gene: TRBJ2-7; CDR3 DNA: TGTGCCAGCAGCTTAGACTCCCCAGGACAGTACTACGAGCAGTACTTC; CDR3 protein: CASSLDSPGQYYEQYF
clone size: NA; D gene: NA; V gene: TRBV7-2; J gene: TRBJ1-5; CDR3 DNA: TGTGCCAGCAGCCCCGACAGCCGGCATCAGCCCCAGCATTTT; CDR3 protein: CASSPDSRHQPQHF
clone size: NA; D gene: TRBD2; V gene: TRBV9; J gene: TRBJ2-3; CDR3 DNA: TGTGCCAGCAGCGTAGACACTAGCGGGGGTGGACTCACAGATACGCAGTATTTT; CDR3 protein: CASSVDTSGGGLTDTQYF
clone size: NA; D gene: NA; V gene: TRBV6-1; J gene: TRBJ1-1; CDR3 DNA: TGTGCCAGCAGTGCCGGTGGCACTGAAGCTTTCTTT; CDR3 protein: CASSAGGTEAFF
clone size: NA; D gene: NA; V gene: TRBV18; J gene: TRBJ1-4; CDR3 DNA: TGTGCCAGCTCACCACTAACAGGGTTCACTAATGAAAAACTGTTTTTT; CDR3 protein: CASSPLTGFTNEKLFF
clone size: NA; D gene: NA; V gene: TRBV10-1; J gene: TRBJ2-2; CDR3 DNA: TGCGCCAGCAGTAAGCCTAGAGGGAACACCGGGGAGCTGTTTTTT; CDR3 protein: CASSKPRGNTGELFF
clone size: once; D gene: TRBD1; V gene: TRBV27; J gene: TRBJ1-4; CDR3 DNA: TGTGCCAGCAGTTTATCGGGACAGGCTAATGAAAAACTGTTTTTT; CDR3 protein: CASSLSGQANEKLFF
clone size: few; D gene: NA; V gene: TRBV11-2; J gene: TRBJ2-7; CDR3 DNA: TGTGCCAGCAGCTTAAACTCCTCCCCCGGGGAGCAGTACTTC; CDR3 protein: CASSLNSSPGEQYF
clone size: NA; D gene: TRBD2; V gene: TRBV6-5; J gene: TRBJ2-5; CDR3 DNA: TGTGCCAGCAGGCCTAGCGGGGGGGCCCGAGAGACCCAGTACTTC; CDR3 protein: CASRPSGGARETQYF
clone size: NA; D gene: NA; V gene: TRBV10-2; J gene: TRBJ2-7; CDR3 DNA: TGCGCCAGCAGTGAGGGGTTGTCTGGGGACGAGCAGTACTTC; CDR3 protein: CASSEGLSGDEQYF
clone size: few; D gene: TRBD1; V gene: TRBV28; J gene: TRBJ1-1; CDR3 DNA: TGTGCCAGCAGTCCCGGAGGACAGGGGGGGACTGAAGCTTTCTTT; CDR3 protein: CASSPGGQGGTEAFF
clone size: NA; D gene: NA; V gene: TRBV15; J gene: TRBJ2-5; CDR3 DNA: TGTGCCACCAGCAGAGGAGGAGATGGAGAGACCCAGTACTTC; CDR3 protein: CATSRGGDGETQYF
clone size: NA; D gene: TRBD1; V gene: TRBV18; J gene: TRBJ1-5; CDR3 DNA: TGTGCCAGCTCACCATCGGGACAGGTGGTGCGCCAGCCCCAGCATTTT; CDR3 protein: CASSPSGQVVRQPQHF
clone size: NA; D gene: NA; V gene: TRBV13; J gene: TRBJ1-1; CDR3 DNA: TGTGCCAGCAGCCCCCGGGACTCACGGAACACTGAAGCTTTCTTT; CDR3 protein: CASSPRDSRNTEAFF
clone size: NA; D gene: TRBD2; V gene: TRBV11-2; J gene: TRBJ2-1; CDR3 DNA: TGTGCCAGCAGCCCAAGGACTAGCGGCCCCTCCTACAATGAGCAGTTCTTC; CDR3 protein: CASSPRTSGPSYNEQFF
clone size: NA; D gene: NA; V gene: TRBV9; J gene: TRBJ1-6; CDR3 DNA: TGTGCCAGCAGCGTAGGGCCGAGCTCCTATAATTCACCCCTCCACTTT; CDR3 protein: CASSVGPSSYNSPLHF
clone size: NA; D gene: NA; V gene: TRBV6-5; J gene: TRBJ2-3; CDR3 DNA: TGTGCCAGCAGTTGGGCAGATACGCAGTATTTT; CDR3 protein: CASSWADTQYF
clone size: NA; D gene: NA; V gene: TRBV7-2; J gene: TRBJ1-4; CDR3 DNA: TGTGCCAGCAGCTTAGGTTTAGGGGTCGCCCGTGGTGAACTGTTTTTT; CDR3 protein: CASSLGLGVARGELFF
clone size: NA; D gene: NA; V gene: TRBV7-2; J gene: TRBJ2-6; CDR3 DNA: TGTGCCAGCAGCTTACAGGCCTACTCTGGGGCCAACGTCCTGACTTTC; CDR3 protein: CASSLQAYSGANVLTF
clone size: NA; D gene: NA; V gene: TRBV6-1; J gene: TRBJ1-4; CDR3 DNA: TGTGCCAGCAGTCTACAGCGCCCTGGACTGTTTTTT; CDR3 protein: CASSLQRPGLFF
clone size: NA; D gene: TRBD1; V gene: TRBV5-4; J gene: TRBJ1-2; CDR3 DNA: TGTGCCAGCACCGCCGGGACAGGCGGCGGCTACACCTTC; CDR3 protein: CASTAGTGGGYTF
clone size: NA; D gene: NA; V gene: TRBV4-3; J gene: TRBJ2-2; CDR3 DNA: TGCGCCAGCAGCCATTCAGGGGGGTATACCGGGGAGCTGTTTTTT; CDR3 protein: CASSHSGGYTGELFF
clone size: NA; D gene: NA; V gene: TRBV4-3; J gene: TRBJ2-3; CDR3 DNA: TGCGCCAGCAGCCAAGCTTGGACCGGAGGGGCAGATACGCAGTATTTT; CDR3 protein: CASSQAWTGGADTQYF
clone size: once; D gene: NA; V gene: TRBV10-3; J gene: TRBJ2-7; CDR3 DNA: TGTGCCATCAGTGAGTCAGTCGGTGGGTTGAAGCACTTC; CDR3 protein: CAISESVGGLKHF
clone size: NA; D gene: NA; V gene: TRBV6-6; J gene: TRBJ2-5; CDR3 DNA: TGTGCCAGCACTCCGATGGGGGAAGAGACCCAGTACTTC; CDR3 protein: CASTPMGEETQYF